This T cell receptor beta chain was documented in a study of shared clonotypes between healthy human individuals. Points on this clone: Antigen unknown.

CDR1 is MDHEN, CDR2 SYDVKM, per germline. There are 15 residues in the CDR3. Trimming took 2 bases from V and 4 from J; bases not matched to a gene: 3. CD45RO negativity and positive selection for CCR7 defined naive CD8 cells, a population that excluded terminally differentiated effector memory CD45RA+ cells. Points from the study as a whole: Sharing across four donors was seen in roughly 5% of naive CD4 clonotypes.

Each subset's genomic DNA was split evenly across several immunoSEQ plates. Each replicate PCR on the sorted subsets used roughly 200 ng DNA (roughly 30,000 T cell genomes). This table comes from immunoSEQ multiplex PCR, and its TCRdb copy is limited to in-frame clones, with some not included. The table has roughly 1,800,000 clones, roughly 94% seen once. The receptor was derived from a man aged 18 to 29 in good health. This chain joins TRBV28 and TRBJ2-3; TRBD2 aligns across 10 bases. The sequenced material came from naive CD8+ T cells sorted from blood. The CDR3 DNA follows: TGTGCCAGCAGTTTAGAACTAGCGGGGTCAGATACGCAGTATTTT. Its translation is CASSLELAGSDTQYF.